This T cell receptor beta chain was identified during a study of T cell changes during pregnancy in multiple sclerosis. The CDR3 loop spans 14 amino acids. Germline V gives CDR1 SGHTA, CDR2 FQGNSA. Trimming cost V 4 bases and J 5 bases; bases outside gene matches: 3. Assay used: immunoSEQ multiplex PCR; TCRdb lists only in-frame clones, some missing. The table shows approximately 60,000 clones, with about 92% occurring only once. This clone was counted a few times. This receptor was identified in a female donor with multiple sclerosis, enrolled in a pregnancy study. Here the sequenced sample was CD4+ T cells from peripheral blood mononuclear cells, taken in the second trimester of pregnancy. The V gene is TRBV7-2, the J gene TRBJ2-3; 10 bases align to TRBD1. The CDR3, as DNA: TGTGCCAGCAGCTCTAGGACAGGGGGAGATACGCAGTATTTT. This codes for CASSSRTGGDTQYF.